These 8 T cell receptor beta chains came from one sample sequenced in a study of T cells in Graves' hyperthyroidism and ophthalmopathy. RNA transcripts were the template for amplifying TCR beta CDR3 regions. In the first-round RT-PCR of the TCR CDR3, the HTBI primer set was used. Each CDR3 protein gets one entry after TCRdb re-called the multiplex PCR reads with MiXCR. The sample has roughly 600,000 distinct CDR3 sequences; more than 12% are singletons. Source material: blood. These receptors were taken from a woman aged 50 to 60 with Graves' ophthalmopathy.

This clonotype was recorded many times. The V gene is TRBV29-1, the J gene TRBJ2-5; D gene unclear. In germline, CDR1 is SQVTM, CDR2 ANQGSEA. Trimming cost V 1 base and J 0 bases, with 6 bases left between them. The CDR3 is 13 amino acids. The CDR3 here is CSVEGQYQETQYF. CDR3 sequence (DNA): TGCAGCGTTGAAGGCCAGTACCAAGAGACCCAGTACTTC.

This clonotype has only a few counts. The chain couples TRBV9 to TRBJ2-1; maybe TRBD1 (6 bases). The CDR3 runs 13 residues. In germline, CDR1 is SGDLS, CDR2 YYNGEE. The V end was cut by 3 bases, the J end by 12 bases, with 16 bases between. The CDR3 reads CASSERDTYLQFF. The CDR3 DNA follows: TGTGCCAGCAGCGAAAGGGACACCTACTTGCAGTTCTTC.

The chain recombines TRBV7-3 with TRBJ2-1; 13 positions agree with TRBD2. CDR1 SGHTA and CDR2 FQGTGA come from the germline V gene. V dropped 5 bases and J dropped 8; count of bases not matched to a gene: 12. The CDR3 has 17 amino acids. CDR3 nucleotide sequence: TGTGCCAGCAGCCCCCGGGCGGGACTAGCGGGGAGACATGAGCAGTTCTTC. Amino acid sequence: CASSPRAGLAGRHEQFF.

Regarding this clonotype: This may come from a read error, since a much larger clone is one base off. The chain couples TRBV18 to TRBJ2-1; D may be TRBD1 (5 bases). The V gene's germline CDR1 is KGHSH and CDR2 LQKENI. This CDR3 region has 11 residues. CDR3 in amino acids: CVSLGVDEQFF. The DNA for the CDR3 is TGTGTCAGTCTAGGGGTTGATGAGCAGTTCTTC.

This clonotype has a count of ten or more. The gene calls are TRBV7-2 and TRBJ2-7; no clear D. The CDR3 totals 12 residues. The V end was cut by 5 bases, the J end by 5 bases, with 10 bases between. Looked up from germline, CDR1 is SGHTA and CDR2 is FQGNSA. CDR3 region: CASSPRSHEQYF. DNA for the CDR3: TGTGCCAGCAGCCCCCGTTCCCACGAGCAGTACTTC.

This clonotype was observed a handful of times. The chain couples TRBV7-9 to TRBJ2-5; tentatively, D is TRBD2 (5 bases). CDR3 length: 15 residues. The V end was cut by 5 bases, the J end by 5 bases, with 18 bases between. Per the germline V gene, CDR1 is SEHNR and CDR2 is FQNEAQ (reference sequence). CDR3 sequence: CASSPTGITRETQYF. CDR3 bases: TGTGCCAGCAGCCCAACGGGGATAACTCGGGAGACCCAGTACTTC.

The chain is built from TRBV7-9 and TRBJ2-1, with D possibly being TRBD2 (7 bases). From germline, CDR1 is SEHNR and CDR2 FQNEAQ (reference sequence). V was cut by 8 bases and J by 4 bases, with 18 bases left in between. CDR3 length equals 15 residues. The CDR3 reads CASEGGWEGYNEQFF. In DNA, the CDR3 is TGTGCCAGCGAAGGGGGGTGGGAGGGTTACAATGAGCAGTTCTTC.

In its sample, this clonotype was seen many times. The chain recombines TRBV7-2 with TRBJ2-3, with a possible D match to TRBD2 (7 bases). V was pared by 5 bases and J by 4 bases, with 19 bases between. The CDR3 has 16 residues. The V gene's germline CDR1 is SGHTA and CDR2 FQGNSA. As DNA, the CDR3 is TGTGCCAGCAGCCCTGGACTAGGGGGACCATCAGATACGCAGTATTTT. It codes for CASSPGLGGPSDTQYF.